Shown below are 23 T cell receptor beta chains from a single sample sequenced in a study of T cell responses to AZD1222 COVID-19 vaccine. Repertoires were generated with immunoSEQ multiplex PCR, while TCRdb's copy carries only in-frame clones and drops some. In the table there are 50,000 to 75,000 clones, 80% to 90% of which are singletons. The material sequenced was peripheral blood, taken 28 days after the second AZD1222 dose. The receptor set was obtained from an adult who received the AZD1222 COVID-19 vaccine.

The chain is built from TRBV19 and TRBJ2-7; D perhaps matches TRBD1 (6 bases). V was pared by 4 bases and J by 0 bases, with 13 bases between. In germline, CDR1 is LNHDA, CDR2 SQIVND (reference sequence). The CDR3 length is 15 residues. CDR3 region: CASSSLQGSSYEQYF. The DNA of the CDR3 is TGTGCCAGTAGTAGCCTACAGGGAAGCTCCTACGAGCAGTACTTC.

The V call is TRBV6-5, the J call TRBJ2-3, with D maybe TRBD2 (5 bases). The CDR3 totals 15 residues. V dropped 6 bases and J dropped 2 bases, with 15 bases sitting between them. From germline, CDR1 is MNHEY and CDR2 SVGAGI. This CDR3 reads CASSPTRYPTDTQYF. CDR3 nucleotides: TGTGCCAGCAGCCCCACTAGATATCCCACAGATACGCAGTATTTT.

The rearrangement links TRBV15 to TRBJ1-2, with TRBD1 matching over 7 bases. The CDR3 spans 15 residues. Germline V CDR1 and CDR2: LNHNV, YYDKDF (reference sequence). J gave up 1 base and V 1 base, and 3 bases lay outside the gene matches. CDR3 DNA sequence: TGTGCCACCAGCAGAGCGGGACAGTATAACTATGGCTACACCTTC. Translating gives CATSRAGQYNYGYTF.

The chain uses TRBV9 and TRBJ2-3; D possibly uses TRBD1 or TRBD2 (6 bases each). The CDR3 is 15 residues long. Trimming took off 3 bases at V and 2 bases at J, with 13 bases between the two ends. From germline, CDR1 is SGDLS and CDR2 YYNGEE. CDR3 sequence: CASSERGVDTDTQYF. The CDR3 nucleotides read TGTGCCAGCAGCGAAAGGGGGGTCGACACAGATACGCAGTATTTT. Variable domain in full (rest from reference TRBV9 and TRBJ2-3): DSGVTQTPKHLITATGQRVTLRCSPRSGDLSVYWYQQSLDQGLQFLIQYYNGEERAKGNILERFSAQQFPDLHSELNLSSLELGDSALYFCASSERGVDTDTQYFGPGTRLTVL.

The chain employs TRBV15 and TRBJ1-5, with D hard to call. CDR3 size: 13 residues. The V end lost 3 bases, the J end lost 5 bases, and 8 bases lay between the germline ends. CDR1 is LNHNV and CDR2 is YYDKDF in the germline V gene (reference sequence). This CDR3 reads CATSRGWDQPQHF. The CDR3 DNA sequence: TGTGCCACCAGCAGGGGTTGGGATCAGCCCCAGCATTTT. Based on the CDR3 plus reference TRBV15 and TRBJ1-5, the full variable domain is DAMVIQNPRYQVTQFGKPVTLSCSQTLNHNVMYWYQQKSSQAPKLLFHYYDKDFNNEADTPDNFQSRRPNTSFCFLDIRSPGLGDTAMYLCATSRGWDQPQHFGDGTRLSIL.

The rearrangement uses TRBV3-1 (or the pseudogene TRBV3-2) and TRBJ2-2, with 8 bases that match TRBD1. After removal of 4 bases from V and 4 bases from J, the junction contained 5 bases not matched to a gene. CDR1 and CDR2 (germline): LGHDT, YNNKEL (reference sequence). The CDR3 runs to 15 residues. This CDR3 reads CASSRQGSSTGELFF. The CDR3, as DNA: TGTGCCAGCAGCCGACAGGGGTCGAGCACCGGGGAGCTGTTTTTT.

The V call is TRBV15, the J call TRBJ2-5; D remains unclear. V was shortened by 0 bases and J by 1 base, with 12 bases between the two germline ends. Germline V gives CDR1 LNHNV, CDR2 YYDKDF (reference sequence). CDR3 length equals 16 residues. CDR3 nucleotides: TGTGCCACCAGCAGAGACGGCGGACGATTCCAAGAGACCCAGTACTTC. The encoded protein is CATSRDGGRFQETQYF.

The chain recombines TRBV13 with TRBJ2-3; 9 nucleotides align to TRBD2. Unmatched junction bases numbered 9, after V lost 5 bases and J lost 0 bases. This CDR3 region has 17 residues. Per the germline V gene, CDR1 is PRHDT and CDR2 is FYEKMQ (reference sequence). The CDR3 loop reads CASSPASGGPSTDTQYF. DNA of the CDR3: TGTGCCAGCAGCCCCGCAAGCGGGGGGCCGAGCACAGATACGCAGTATTTT.

The J gene is TRBJ2-3, the V gene TRBV6-5, with 7 bases aligning to TRBD1. Trimming took 5 bases from V and 1 from J; bases not matched to a gene: 6. Per germline, CDR1 MNHEY and CDR2 SVGAGI. The CDR3 contains 15 residues. Written as DNA, the CDR3 is TGTGCCAGCAGTCCCAGGACAGGACGCACAGATACGCAGTATTTT. Translating gives CASSPRTGRTDTQYF.

This clone was recorded once. This chain connects TRBV19 to TRBJ2-7, with 11 positions matching TRBD2. The CDR3 runs to 16 residues. Germline loops: CDR1 LNHDA, CDR2 SQIVND (reference sequence). Germline trimming cut 7 bases from V and 0 bases from J; bases unmatched to any gene: 8. CDR3 nucleotide sequence: TGTGCCAGTATGAGGGGACTAGCGGCGGGCTCCTACGAGCAGTACTTC. It is translated as CASMRGLAAGSYEQYF.

The CDR3 region is CASSVEEFGKLFF. DNA for the CDR3: TGTGCCAGCAGCGTTGAGGAATTCGGAAAACTGTTTTTT. The chain carries TRBV9 and TRBJ1-4, with no clear D. The CDR3 is 13 amino acids. CDR1 is SGDLS, CDR2 YYNGEE, per germline. The V and J ends lost 2 bases and 10 bases respectively, with 12 bases between them.

The V call is TRBV5-1, the J call TRBJ1-3; TRBD1 might be the D (6 bases). Looked up from germline, CDR1 is SGHRS and CDR2 is YFSETQ. Trimming removed 3 bases at V and 2 bases at J, with 9 bases between. This CDR3 contains 14 residues. CDR3 in amino acids: CASSSGAPGNTIYF. CDR3 DNA sequence: TGCGCCAGCAGCTCAGGGGCACCTGGAAACACCATATATTTT.

The chain links TRBV6-5 to TRBJ1-2; D is uncertain. The CDR3 runs to 16 residues. V was shortened by 0 bases and J by 0 bases, with 11 bases between the two germline ends. Per the germline V gene, CDR1 is MNHEY and CDR2 is SVGAGI. CDR3 in amino acids: CASSYSINEANYGYTF. As DNA, the CDR3 is TGTGCCAGCAGTTACTCGATAAATGAAGCTAACTATGGCTACACCTTC.

This clone was seen only a few times. V usage is TRBV5-1 and J usage is TRBJ1-2; 7 positions match TRBD1. J lost 4 bases, V lost 6 bases, and 6 bases had no gene match. This CDR3 region has 13 residues. The germline V gene encodes CDR1 SGHRS and CDR2 YFSETQ. CDR3 protein: CASTRDSSYGYTF. The CDR3 region has the DNA TGCGCCAGCACTCGGGACAGTTCCTATGGCTACACCTTC.

The gene calls are TRBV10-3 and TRBJ2-7; TRBD2 agrees at 11 bases. The CDR3 covers 14 residues. The junction had 2 bases not matched to a gene; V was cut back by 5 bases and J by 2 bases. Germline CDR1 and CDR2: ENHRY and SYGVKD. Here the CDR3 DNA reads TGTGCCATCAGTCTGACTAGCGGGACCTACGAGCAGTACTTC. Translation: CAISLTSGTYEQYF.

This chain joins TRBV30 and TRBJ2-2; 10 bases are shared with TRBD2. J was trimmed by 6 bases and V by 0 bases; bases with no gene match: 4. In germline, CDR1 is GTSNPN, CDR2 SVGIG (reference sequence). The CDR3 covers 15 residues. CDR3 residues: CAWSVQGLAAGELFF. Here the CDR3 DNA reads TGTGCCTGGAGTGTACAAGGACTAGCGGCCGGGGAGCTGTTTTTT.

The V and J genes are TRBV14 and TRBJ2-7; 11 positions agree with TRBD2. The V segment lost 4 bases and the J segment 3 bases; nucleotides outside the gene matches: 5. The CDR3 is made up of 15 amino acids. From germline, CDR1 is SGHDN and CDR2 FVKESK. CDR3 nucleotides: TGTGCCAGCAGCCCGGGGACTAGCGGAATCTACGAGCAGTACTTC. Translated, it gives CASSPGTSGIYEQYF.

The CDR3, as DNA: TGTGCCAGCAGTTACGCCGGGACAGGGGATTCACCCCTCCACTTT. Amino acids: CASSYAGTGDSPLHF. The chain employs TRBV6-5 and TRBJ1-6; 10 positions agree with TRBD1. Looked up from germline, CDR1 is MNHEY and CDR2 is SVGAGI. CDR3 size: 15 residues. With V trimmed by 2 bases and J by 8 bases, 3 bases remained unmatched.

The CDR3 DNA reads as TGTGCCAGCAGTTTTGGGACAGGGGCAGGATCTGGAAACACCATATATTTT. It translates to CASSFGTGAGSGNTIYF. The chain carries TRBV27 and TRBJ1-3; 10 positions match TRBD1. The CDR3 spans 17 residues. Germline V gene sequence: CDR1 MNHEY, CDR2 SMNVEV (reference sequence). V lost 3 bases to trimming and J lost 1 base; unmatched junction nucleotides: 6.

For the CDR3, the DNA is TGCGCCAGCAGCTTGGGTTTAAGCGGGGGGGCCGCGGATACGCAGTATTTT. Translation: CASSLGLSGGAADTQYF. The chain recombines TRBV5-1 with TRBJ2-3; 10 bases match TRBD2. Trimming removed 0 bases from V and 6 bases from J; junction bases left unmatched: 10. Germline V gene data show CDR1 as SGHRS and CDR2 as YFSETQ. The CDR3 consists of 17 residues.

The chain links TRBV5-4 to TRBJ2-5, with D perhaps matching TRBD1 or TRBD2 (5 bases each). CDR3 length: 13 residues. Trimming left V 4 bases short and J 1 base short, with 8 bases between. The germline CDR1 and CDR2 sequences are SGHNT and YYREEE (reference sequence). The CDR3 loop reads CASSPGTQETQYF. The CDR3 DNA sequence: TGTGCCAGCAGCCCCGGGACCCAAGAGACCCAGTACTTC.

J is TRBJ1-5 and V is TRBV15, with D maybe TRBD1 (5 bases). This CDR3 is built from 15 residues. Trimming shortened V by 1 base and J by 7 bases, and 14 bases separated the two germline ends. In germline, CDR1 is LNHNV, CDR2 YYDKDF (reference sequence). The CDR3 DNA reads as TGTGCCACCAGCAGAGGATCACAGGAATACCAGCCCCAGCATTTT. Translated, it gives CATSRGSQEYQPQHF.

The CDR3 DNA reads as TGTGCCACCCAATACCGGGACGGAGATCAGCCCCAGCATTTT. It encodes CATQYRDGDQPQHF. V usage is TRBV19 and J usage is TRBJ1-5, with D possibly being TRBD1 (5 bases). Germline V lookup: CDR1 LNHDA, CDR2 SQIVND (reference sequence). The CDR3 is 14 residues long. Between the trimmed V and J ends, which lost 10 bases and 5 bases, there was a span of 18 bases.